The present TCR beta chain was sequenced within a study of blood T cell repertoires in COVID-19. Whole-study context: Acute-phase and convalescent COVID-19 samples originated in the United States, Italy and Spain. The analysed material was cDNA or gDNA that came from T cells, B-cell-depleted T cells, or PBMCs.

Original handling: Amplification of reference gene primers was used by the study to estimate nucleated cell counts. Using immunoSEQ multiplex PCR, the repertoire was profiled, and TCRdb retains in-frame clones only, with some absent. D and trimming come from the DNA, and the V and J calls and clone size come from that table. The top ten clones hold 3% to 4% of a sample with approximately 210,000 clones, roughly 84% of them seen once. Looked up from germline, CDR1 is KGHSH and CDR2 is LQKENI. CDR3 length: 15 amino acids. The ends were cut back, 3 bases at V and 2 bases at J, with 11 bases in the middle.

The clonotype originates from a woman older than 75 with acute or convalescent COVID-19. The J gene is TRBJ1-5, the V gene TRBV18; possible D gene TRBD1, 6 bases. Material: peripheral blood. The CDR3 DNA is TGTGCCAGCTCACCCACAGGGCTTGGCAATCAGCCCCAGCATTTT. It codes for CASSPTGLGNQPQHF.